Below are 10 T cell receptor beta chains sequenced from a single sample in a study of metastatic and nonmetastatic thyroid tumors (dated by TCRdb to 2020 to 2022). None of the patients had been given any treatment before thyroid surgery. The library was made by PCR. Sequenced on an Illumina HiSeq 4000. TCRdb passed the public sequencing reads through fastp at Q25 and MiXCR, retaining productive beta sequences. The sample has approximately 39,000 clones on record, less than 25% of them singletons. Clones ranked in the top ten supply 15% to 17% of the sample. Sequenced: blood. The origin of the receptors is a female donor with papillary thyroid cancer or a benign thyroid nodule (not recorded which). Some clones in this sample may be carry-over from other donors' samples.

This clone was detected many times. J is TRBJ2-7 and V is TRBV20-1, with a possible D match to TRBD2 (5 bases). The CDR3 extends over 13 amino acids. V was shortened by 3 bases and J by 6 bases, with 15 bases between the two germline ends. The V gene's germline CDR1 is DFQATT and CDR2 SNEGSKA (reference sequence). The CDR3 here is CSAREELDAEQYF. Here the CDR3 DNA reads TGCAGTGCTAGGGAGGAACTCGACGCCGAGCAGTACTTC.

Worth noting for this clone: A much more abundant neighbour one base away suggests this may be a read error. The conserved phenylalanine or tryptophan is not found at the CDR3 terminus, so this likely reflects a read error. The V gene is TRBV7-2, the J gene TRBJ2-7, with 8 bases identical to TRBD1. CDR1 and CDR2 (germline): SGHTA, FQGNSA. With V trimmed by 3 bases and J by 4 bases, 2 bases remained unmatched. The CDR3 contains 13 residues. CDR3 amino acids: CASSLGTGYEQYL. The CDR3 bases are TGTGCCAGCAGCTTGGGGACAGGATACGAGCAGTACCTC.

The rearrangement uses TRBV27 and TRBJ1-1, with unresolved D. Looked up from germline, CDR1 is MNHEY and CDR2 is SMNVEV (reference sequence). The CDR3 consists of 11 residues. V was clipped by 7 bases and J by 4 bases, with 7 bases between them. The CDR3 loop reads CASIMGTEAFF. The CDR3 bases are TGTGCCAGCATAATGGGCACTGAAGCTTTCTTT.

This clone has a handful of counts. The chain combines TRBV28 with TRBJ1-1; D is ambiguous. Per the germline V gene, CDR1 is MDHEN and CDR2 is SYDVKM. Trimming left V 1 base short and J 7 bases short, with 10 bases between. This CDR3 spans 13 amino acids. Here the CDR3 DNA reads TGTGCCAGCAGTTTATCAGCACATGATGAAGCTTTCTTT. It translates to CASSLSAHDEAFF.

The chain links TRBV6-6 to TRBJ2-2; 11 bases fit TRBD2. The CDR3 has 17 residues. The germline CDR1 and CDR2 sequences are MNHNY and SVGAGI (reference sequence). The V segment lost 0 bases and the J segment 1 base; nucleotides outside the gene matches: 1. Here the CDR3 reads CASSYSGLAGNTGELFF. The CDR3 DNA reads TGTGCCAGCAGTTACTCAGGACTAGCGGGGAACACCGGGGAGCTGTTTTTT.

The rearrangement joins TRBV6-1 to TRBJ2-7, with TRBD1 identical over 11 bases. CDR1 is MNHNS and CDR2 is SASEGT in the germline V gene. V lost 7 bases to trimming and J lost 4 bases; unmatched junction nucleotides: 6. The CDR3 totals 14 residues. CDR3 region: CASTPGTGGYEQYF. In DNA, the CDR3 is TGTGCCAGCACCCCCGGGACAGGGGGTTACGAGCAGTACTTC.

J is TRBJ2-1 and V is TRBV5-4, with 11 bases that match TRBD2. The V gene's germline CDR1 is SGHNT and CDR2 YYREEE (reference sequence). There are 17 residues in the CDR3. Unmatched junction bases numbered 13, after V lost 3 bases and J lost 8 bases. CDR3 in amino acids: CASSWGLTLAGGDEQFF. CDR3 DNA: TGTGCCAGCAGCTGGGGCCTAACCCTAGCGGGAGGCGATGAGCAGTTCTTC. The whole variable domain, filled in from reference TRBV5-4 and TRBJ2-1, reads ETGVTQSPTHLIKTRGQQVTLRCSSQSGHNTVSWYQQALGQGPQFIFQYYREEENGRGNFPPRFSGLQFPNYSSELNVNALELDDSALYLCASSWGLTLAGGDEQFFGPGTRLTVL.

A note on this clone: A much larger clone is a single base away; this may be a read error. The chain recombines TRBV2 with TRBJ2-7; D may match TRBD1 or TRBD2 (5 bases each). This CDR3 is 14 amino acids long. The V gene's germline CDR1 is SNHLY and CDR2 FYNNEI. CDR3 amino acids: CASNEGRGYYEHYF. The CDR3 DNA follows: TGTGCCAGCAACGAGGGACGCGGTTACTACGAGCATTACTTT. Drawing the rest from reference TRBV2 and TRBJ2-7, the complete variable domain is EPEVTQTPSHQVTQMGQEVILRCVPISNHLYFYWYRQILGQKVEFLVSFYNNEISEKSEIFDDQFSVERPDGSNFTLKIRSTKLEDSAMYFCASNEGRGYYEHYFGPGTRLTVT.

This clone turned up a few times. The V and J genes are TRBV20-1 and TRBJ2-1; TRBD2 matches at 11 bases. This CDR3 is built from 17 residues. Germline CDR1 is DFQATT and CDR2 is SNEGSKA (reference sequence). V was clipped by 0 bases and J by 7 bases; unmatched bases: 11. The CDR3 here is CSARDPTSGSRQNEQFF. In DNA, the CDR3 is TGCAGTGCTAGAGATCCTACTAGCGGGAGTAGACAGAATGAGCAGTTCTTC.

By frequency in the sample, this clone is medium-sized. The chain employs TRBV6-1 and TRBJ2-7, with D perhaps matching TRBD2 (5 bases). The CDR3 covers 14 residues. Germline V CDR1 and CDR2: MNHNS, SASEGT. Deletions cut 8 bases from V and 3 bases from J, with 17 bases between. DNA of the CDR3: TGTGCCAGCGCCCTAAACGGACTTCTCTACGAGCAGTACTTC. Translating it yields CASALNGLLYEQYF.